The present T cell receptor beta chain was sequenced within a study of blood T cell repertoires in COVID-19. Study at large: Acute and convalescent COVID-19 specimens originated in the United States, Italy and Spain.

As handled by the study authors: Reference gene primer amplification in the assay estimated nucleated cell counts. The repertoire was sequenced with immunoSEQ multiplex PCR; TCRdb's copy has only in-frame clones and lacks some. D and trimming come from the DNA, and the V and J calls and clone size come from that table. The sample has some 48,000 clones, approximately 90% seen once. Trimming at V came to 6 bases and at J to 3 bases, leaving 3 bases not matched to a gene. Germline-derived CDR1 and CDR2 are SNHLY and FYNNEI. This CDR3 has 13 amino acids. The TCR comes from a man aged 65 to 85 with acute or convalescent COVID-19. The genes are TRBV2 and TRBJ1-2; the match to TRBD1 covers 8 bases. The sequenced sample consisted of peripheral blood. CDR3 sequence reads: CASRAGQDYGYTF. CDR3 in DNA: TGTGCCAGCAGAGCGGGACAGGACTATGGCTACACCTTC.